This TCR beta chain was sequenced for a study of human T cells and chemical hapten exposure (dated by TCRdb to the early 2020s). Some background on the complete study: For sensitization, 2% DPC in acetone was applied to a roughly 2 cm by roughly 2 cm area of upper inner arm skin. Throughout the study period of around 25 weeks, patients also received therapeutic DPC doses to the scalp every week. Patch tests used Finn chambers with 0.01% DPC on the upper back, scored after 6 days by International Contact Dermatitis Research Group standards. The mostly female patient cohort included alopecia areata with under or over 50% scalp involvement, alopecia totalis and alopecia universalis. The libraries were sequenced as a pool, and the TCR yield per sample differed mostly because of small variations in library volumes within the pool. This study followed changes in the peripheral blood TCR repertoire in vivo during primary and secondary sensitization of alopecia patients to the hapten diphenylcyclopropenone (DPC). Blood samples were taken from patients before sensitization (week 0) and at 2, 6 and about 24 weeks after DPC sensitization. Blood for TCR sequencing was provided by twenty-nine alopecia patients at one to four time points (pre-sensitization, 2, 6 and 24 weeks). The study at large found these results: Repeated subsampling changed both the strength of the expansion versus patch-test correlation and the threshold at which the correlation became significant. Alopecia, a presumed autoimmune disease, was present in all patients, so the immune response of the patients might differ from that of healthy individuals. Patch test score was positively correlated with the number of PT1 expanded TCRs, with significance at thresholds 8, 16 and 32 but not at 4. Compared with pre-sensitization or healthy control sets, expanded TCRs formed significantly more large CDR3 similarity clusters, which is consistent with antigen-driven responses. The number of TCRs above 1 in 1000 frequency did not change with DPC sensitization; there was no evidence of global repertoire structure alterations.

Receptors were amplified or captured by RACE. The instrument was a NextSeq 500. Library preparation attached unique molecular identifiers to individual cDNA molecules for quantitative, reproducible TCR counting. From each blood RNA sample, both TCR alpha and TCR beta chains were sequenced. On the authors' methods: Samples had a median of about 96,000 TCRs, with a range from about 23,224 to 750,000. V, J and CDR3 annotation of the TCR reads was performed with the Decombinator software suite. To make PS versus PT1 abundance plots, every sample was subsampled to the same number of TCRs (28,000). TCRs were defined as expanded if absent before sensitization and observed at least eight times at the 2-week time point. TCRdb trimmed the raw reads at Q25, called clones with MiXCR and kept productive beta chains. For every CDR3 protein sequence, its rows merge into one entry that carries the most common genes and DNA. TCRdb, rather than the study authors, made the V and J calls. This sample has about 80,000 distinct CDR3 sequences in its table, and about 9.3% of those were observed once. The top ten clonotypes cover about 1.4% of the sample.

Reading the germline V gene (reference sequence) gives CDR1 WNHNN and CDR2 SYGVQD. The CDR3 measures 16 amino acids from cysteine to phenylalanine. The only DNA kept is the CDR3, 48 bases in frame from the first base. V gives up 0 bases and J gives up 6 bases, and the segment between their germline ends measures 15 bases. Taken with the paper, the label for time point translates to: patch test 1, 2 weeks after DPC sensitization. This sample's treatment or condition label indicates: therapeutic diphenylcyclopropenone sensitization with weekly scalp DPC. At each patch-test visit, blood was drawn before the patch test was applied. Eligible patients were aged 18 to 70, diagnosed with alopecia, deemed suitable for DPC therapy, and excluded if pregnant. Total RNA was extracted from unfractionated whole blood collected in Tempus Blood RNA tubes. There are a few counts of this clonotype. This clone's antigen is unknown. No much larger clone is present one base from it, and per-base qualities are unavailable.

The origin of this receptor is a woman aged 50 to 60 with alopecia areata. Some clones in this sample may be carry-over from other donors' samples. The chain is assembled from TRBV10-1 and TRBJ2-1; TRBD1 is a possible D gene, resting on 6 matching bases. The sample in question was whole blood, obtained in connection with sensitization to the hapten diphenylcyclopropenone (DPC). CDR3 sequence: CASSESIDRSRNEQFF. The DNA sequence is TGCGCCAGCAGTGAGTCGATAGACAGGTCGCGCAATGAGCAGTTCTTC.